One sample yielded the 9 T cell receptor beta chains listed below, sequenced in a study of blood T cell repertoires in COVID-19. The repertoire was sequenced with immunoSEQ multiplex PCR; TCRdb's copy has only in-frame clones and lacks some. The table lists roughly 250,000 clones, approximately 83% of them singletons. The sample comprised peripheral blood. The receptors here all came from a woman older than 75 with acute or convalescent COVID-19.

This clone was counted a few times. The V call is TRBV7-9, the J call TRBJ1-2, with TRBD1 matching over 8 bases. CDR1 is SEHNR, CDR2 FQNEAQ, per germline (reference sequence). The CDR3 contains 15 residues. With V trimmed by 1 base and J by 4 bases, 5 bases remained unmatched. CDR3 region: CASSLEGTGSYGYTF. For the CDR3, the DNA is TGTGCCAGCAGCTTAGAAGGGACAGGCTCCTATGGCTACACCTTC.

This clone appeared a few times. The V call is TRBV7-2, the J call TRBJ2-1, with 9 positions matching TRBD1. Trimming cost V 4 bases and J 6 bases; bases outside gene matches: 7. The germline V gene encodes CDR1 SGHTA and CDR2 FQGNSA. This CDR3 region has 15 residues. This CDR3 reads CASSSGGQGGNEQFF. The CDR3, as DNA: TGTGCCAGCAGCTCAGGGGGACAGGGTGGCAATGAGCAGTTCTTC. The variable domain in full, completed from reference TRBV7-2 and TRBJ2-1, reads GAGVSQSPSNKVTEKGKDVELRCDPISGHTALYWYRQSLGQGLEFLIYFQGNSAPDKSGLPSDRFSAERTGGSVSTLTIQRTQQEDSAVYLCASSSGGQGGNEQFFGPGTRLTVL.

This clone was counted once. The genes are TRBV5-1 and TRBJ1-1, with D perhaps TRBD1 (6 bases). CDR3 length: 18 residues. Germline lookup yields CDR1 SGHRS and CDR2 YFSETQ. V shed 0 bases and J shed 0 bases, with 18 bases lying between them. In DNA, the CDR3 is TGCGCCAGCAGCTTGGAGGCGGGGGGGCATCGCATGAACACTGAAGCTTTCTTT. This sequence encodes CASSLEAGGHRMNTEAFF.

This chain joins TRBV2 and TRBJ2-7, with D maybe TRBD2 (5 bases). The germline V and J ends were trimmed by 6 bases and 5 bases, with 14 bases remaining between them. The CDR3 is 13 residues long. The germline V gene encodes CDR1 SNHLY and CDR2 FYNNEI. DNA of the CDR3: TGTGCCAGCAGCCCAAGAGGGATCAACGAGCAGTACTTC. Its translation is CASSPRGINEQYF.

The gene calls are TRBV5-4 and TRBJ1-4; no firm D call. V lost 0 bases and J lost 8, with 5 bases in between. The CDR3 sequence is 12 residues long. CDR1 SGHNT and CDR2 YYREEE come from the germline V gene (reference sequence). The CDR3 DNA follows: TGTGCCAGCAGCTTGGGAGAGGAAAAACTGTTTTTT. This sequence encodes CASSLGEEKLFF. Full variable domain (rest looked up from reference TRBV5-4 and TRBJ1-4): ETGVTQSPTHLIKTRGQQVTLRCSSQSGHNTVSWYQQALGQGPQFIFQYYREEENGRGNFPPRFSGLQFPNYSSELNVNALELDDSALYLCASSLGEEKLFFGSGTQLSVL.

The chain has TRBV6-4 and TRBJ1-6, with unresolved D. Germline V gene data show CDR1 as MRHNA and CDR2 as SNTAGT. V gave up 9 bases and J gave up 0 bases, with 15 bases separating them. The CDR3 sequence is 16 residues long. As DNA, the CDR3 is TGTGCCAGGACCGGGTCTAAAGTCTCCTATAATTCACCCCTCCACTTT. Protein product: CARTGSKVSYNSPLHF.

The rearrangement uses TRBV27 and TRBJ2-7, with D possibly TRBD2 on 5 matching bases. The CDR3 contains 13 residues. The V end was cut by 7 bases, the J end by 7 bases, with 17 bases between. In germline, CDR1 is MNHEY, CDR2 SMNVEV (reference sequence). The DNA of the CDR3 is TGTGCCAGCAAAACCGGGATCTACGGAGAGCAGTACTTC. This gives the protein CASKTGIYGEQYF.

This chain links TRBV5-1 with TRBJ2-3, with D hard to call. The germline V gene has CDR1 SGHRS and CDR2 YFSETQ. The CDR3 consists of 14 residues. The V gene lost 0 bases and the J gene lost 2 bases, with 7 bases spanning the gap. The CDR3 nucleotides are TGCGCCAGCAGCTTGGGGCAGTCCACAGATACGCAGTATTTT. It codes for CASSLGQSTDTQYF. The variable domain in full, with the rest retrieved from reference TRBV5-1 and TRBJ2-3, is KAGVTQTPRYLIKTRGQQVTLSCSPISGHRSVSWYQQTPGQGLQFLFEYFSETQRNKGNFPGRFSGRQFSNSRSEMNVSTLELGDSALYLCASSLGQSTDTQYFGPGTRLTVL.

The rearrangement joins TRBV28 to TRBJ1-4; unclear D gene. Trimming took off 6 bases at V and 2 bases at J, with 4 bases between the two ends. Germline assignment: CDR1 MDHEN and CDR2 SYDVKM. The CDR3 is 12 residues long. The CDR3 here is CASRATNEKLFF. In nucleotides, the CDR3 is TGTGCCAGCAGGGCCACTAATGAAAAACTGTTTTTT.